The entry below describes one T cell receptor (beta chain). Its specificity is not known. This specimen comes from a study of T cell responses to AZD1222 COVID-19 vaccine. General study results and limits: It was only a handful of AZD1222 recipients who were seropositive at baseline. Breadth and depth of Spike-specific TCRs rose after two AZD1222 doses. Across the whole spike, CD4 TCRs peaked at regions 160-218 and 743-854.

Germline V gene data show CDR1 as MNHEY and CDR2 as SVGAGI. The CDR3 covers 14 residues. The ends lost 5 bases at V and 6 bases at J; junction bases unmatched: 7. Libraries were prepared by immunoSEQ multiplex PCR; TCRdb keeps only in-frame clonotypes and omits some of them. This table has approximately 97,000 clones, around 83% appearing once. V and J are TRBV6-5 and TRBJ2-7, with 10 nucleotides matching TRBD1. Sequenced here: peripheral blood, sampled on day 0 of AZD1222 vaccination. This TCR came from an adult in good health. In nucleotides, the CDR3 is TGTGCCAGCAGTCCCCCGGGACAGGGGAGCGAGCAGTACTTC. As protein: CASSPPGQGSEQYF.